The 7 T cell receptor beta chains below all came from one sample that was sequenced in a study of T cell responses to AZD1222 COVID-19 vaccine. TCRdb keeps only in-frame clones here, not all; method: immunoSEQ multiplex PCR. The repertoire consists of under 150,000 clones, with around 92% occurring once and the leading ten covering 2.5% to 3%. The sequenced sample was peripheral blood, obtained on day 0 of AZD1222 vaccination. The receptor source for this set is an adult in good health.

CDR3 sequence (DNA): TGTGCCAGCAGCTCCACAGGGGGCCAGGGGTACGAGCAGTACTTC. The encoded protein is CASSSTGGQGYEQYF. The chain has TRBV11-1 and TRBJ2-7; 9 bases match TRBD1. The CDR3 is 15 amino acids. V was pared by 4 bases and J by 4 bases, with 8 bases of the junction left unmatched. Germline values: CDR1 SGHAT, CDR2 FQDESV (reference sequence).

CDR3 region: CASSSPPGTSGRSSYNEQFF. The CDR3 DNA reads TGTGCCAGCAGTTCCCCCCCCGGGACTAGCGGGAGGAGCTCCTACAATGAGCAGTTCTTC. The rearrangement links TRBV28 to TRBJ2-1; 15 bases are a match to TRBD2. The length of the CDR3 is 20 residues. V shed 4 bases, J shed 0 bases, and the junction held 10 bases outside the gene matches. Looked up from germline, CDR1 is MDHEN and CDR2 is SYDVKM.

V and J are TRBV19 and TRBJ2-5; D is possibly TRBD2 (5 bases). V lost 6 bases and J lost 5, with 13 bases in between. CDR1 is LNHDA, CDR2 SQIVND, per germline (reference sequence). The CDR3 contains 13 residues. The CDR3 nucleotides read TGTGCCAGTAGGGCAGGAGGTGGGGAGACCCAGTACTTC. Residues: CASRAGGGETQYF. Complete variable domain (other parts from reference TRBV19 and TRBJ2-5): DGGITQSPKYLFRKEGQNVTLSCEQNLNHDAMYWYRQDPGQGLRLIYYSQIVNDFQKGDIAEGYSVSREKKESFPLTVTSAQKNPTAFYLCASRAGGGETQYFGPGTRLLVL.

The CDR3 is CASSGSDRGNLNEQYF. The DNA for the CDR3 is TGTGCCAGCAGTGGCTCGGACAGGGGGAACTTAAACGAGCAGTACTTC. This chain joins TRBV28 and TRBJ2-7, with 10 bases lining up with TRBD1. Germline V lookup: CDR1 MDHEN, CDR2 SYDVKM. CDR3 size: 16 residues. The trim removed 5 bases at V and 5 bases at J, leaving 12 bases unmatched. Full variable domain (missing parts from reference TRBV28 and TRBJ2-7): DVKVTQSSRYLVKRTGEKVFLECVQDMDHENMFWYRQDPGLGLRLIYFSYDVKMKEKGDIPEGYSVSREKKERFSLILESASTNQTSMYLCASSGSDRGNLNEQYFGPGTRLTVT.

In its sample, this clone was seen a few times. The rearrangement joins TRBV7-6 to TRBJ2-7; 9 nucleotides line up with TRBD2. The CDR3 loop spans 15 amino acids. The germline CDR1 and CDR2 sequences are SGHVS and FNYEAQ. V lost 2 bases and J lost 3; bases outside the gene matches: 5. The CDR3 spells CASSLSGGGDYEQYF. As DNA, the CDR3 is TGTGCCAGCAGCTTATCAGGCGGGGGGGACTACGAGCAGTACTTC. Full variable domain (remainder filled in from reference TRBV7-6 and TRBJ2-7): GAGVSQSPRYKVTKRGQDVALRCDPISGHVSLYWYRQALGQGPEFLTYFNYEAQQDKSGLPNDRFSAERPEGSISTLTIQRTEQRDSAMYRCASSLSGGGDYEQYFGPGTRLTVT.

CDR3 in amino acids: CASSEDNPLSGNTIYF. DNA of the CDR3: TGTGCCAGCAGTGAAGACAACCCGCTCTCTGGAAACACCATATATTTT. The gene calls are TRBV6-1 and TRBJ1-3; D gene unclear. CDR1 and CDR2 from the germline V gene are MNHNS and SASEGT. The length of the CDR3 is 16 residues. Trimming pared 1 base from V and 0 bases from J, leaving 10 bases between.

This rearrangement joins TRBV6-5 to TRBJ2-2, with D unresolved. The germline V and J ends were trimmed by 6 bases and 6 bases, with 5 bases remaining between them. The germline gives CDR1 MNHEY, CDR2 SVGAGI. The CDR3 is 11 residues long. CDR3 nucleotides: TGTGCCAGCAGGGGGTCCGGGGAGCTGTTTTTT. It translates to CASRGSGELFF.